This T cell receptor (beta chain) was captured by sequencing in a study of blood T cell repertoires in COVID-19. Turning to the study itself: Collection of acute and convalescent COVID-19 samples took place in the United States, Italy and Spain. PBMCs, B-cell-depleted T cells, or T cells provided the cDNA or gDNA that made up the material.

The CDR3 is 17 amino acids. V gave up 0 bases and J gave up 3 bases, with 15 bases separating them. Germline loops: CDR1 SGHRS, CDR2 YFSETQ. Profiling relied on immunoSEQ multiplex PCR, and the TCRdb table lists in-frame clones only, not all of them. This table holds about 120,000 clones, about four fifths found once. The specimen was peripheral blood. The chain joins TRBV5-1 to TRBJ1-4, with D tentatively TRBD1 (6 bases). The TCR comes from a human donor in a cohort sampled during active COVID-19. The DNA for the CDR3 is TGCGCCAGCAGCTTGGCCGCGGGGGCCGGGGCTAATGAAAAACTGTTTTTT. This sequence encodes CASSLAAGAGANEKLFF.